One and the same sample provided the 22 T cell receptor beta chains below, sequenced in a study of blood T cell repertoires in COVID-19. Assay used: immunoSEQ multiplex PCR; TCRdb lists only in-frame clones, some missing. The sample holds fewer than 150,000 clones; 84% are singletons and the top ten take roughly 3.7%. Input material: PBMCs or T cells enriched from blood (not recorded which). The source of these receptors is a man aged 45-60 years in a cohort exposed to, infected with or recovered from COVID-19 (not recorded which).

The chain links TRBV5-6 to TRBJ1-4; maybe TRBD1 (6 bases). The ends were cut back, 4 bases at V and 0 bases at J, with 13 bases in the middle. Germline-derived CDR1 and CDR2 are SGHDT and YYEEEE. The CDR3 extends over 16 amino acids. The CDR3 sequence: CASSTLTGPTNEKLFF. CDR3 DNA: TGTGCCAGCAGCACGTTGACAGGACCAACTAATGAAAAACTGTTTTTT.

This chain joins TRBV28 and TRBJ2-3; TRBD1 might be the D (5 bases). The CDR3 length is 12 residues. The V end lost 6 bases, the J end lost 6 bases, and 10 bases lay between the germline ends. CDR1 and CDR2 from the germline V gene are MDHEN and SYDVKM. CDR3 sequence (DNA): TGTGCCAGCAGCCGTTCAGGGGATACGCAGTATTTT. Amino acid sequence: CASSRSGDTQYF.

The chain employs TRBV28 and TRBJ1-6; D not certain. The CDR3 contains 15 residues. Germline loops: CDR1 MDHEN, CDR2 SYDVKM. Trimming shortened V by 3 bases and J by 0 bases, and 6 bases separated the two germline ends. CDR3 DNA: TGTGCCAGCAGTTTTGCCAGCTCCTATAATTCACCCCTCCACTTT. Protein sequence: CASSFASSYNSPLHF.

This rearrangement joins TRBV4-2 to TRBJ2-7; D might be TRBD1 (5 bases). V was clipped by 0 bases and J by 4 bases, with 13 bases between them. The CDR3 covers 15 residues. Germline lookup yields CDR1 LGHNA and CDR2 YNFKEQ. The CDR3 sequence: CASSQEGGKGYEQYF. The DNA of the CDR3 is TGTGCCAGCAGCCAAGAGGGTGGGAAGGGGTACGAGCAGTACTTC.

V gene TRBV5-4 combines with J gene TRBJ1-2; a possible D gene is TRBD1 (6 bases). The CDR3 extends over 13 amino acids. V gave up 3 bases and J gave up 6 bases, with 12 bases separating them. CDR1 and CDR2 (germline): SGHNT, YYREEE (reference sequence). The CDR3 DNA is TGTGCCAGCAGCTATCGACCAGGGGATGGCTACACCTTC. Translated: CASSYRPGDGYTF.

This clone is a singleton in its sample. CDR3 region: CASSSAGAGATYNEQFF. In nucleotides, the CDR3 is TGTGCCAGCAGCTCCGCTGGGGCGGGAGCCACCTACAATGAGCAGTTCTTC. The rearrangement uses TRBV7-3 and TRBJ2-1; 7 nucleotides agree with TRBD2. The CDR3 is made up of 17 amino acids. With V trimmed by 4 bases and J by 2 bases, 11 bases remained unmatched. The germline gives CDR1 SGHTA, CDR2 FQGTGA. The full variable domain, with the rest looked up from reference TRBV7-3 and TRBJ2-1, is GAGVSQTPSNKVTEKGKYVELRCDPISGHTALYWYRQSLGQGPEFLIYFQGTGAADDSGLPNDRFFAVRPEGSVSTLKIQRTERGDSAVYLCASSSAGAGATYNEQFFGPGTRLTVL.

V usage is TRBV14 and J usage is TRBJ2-5; TRBD2 matches 7 bases. The CDR3 runs 14 residues. V was clipped by 4 bases and J by 5 bases; unmatched bases: 7. Germline V gene lookup returns CDR1 SGHDN and CDR2 FVKESK. This CDR3 reads CASSPSGGFETQYF. The CDR3, as DNA: TGTGCCAGCAGCCCTAGCGGAGGGTTCGAGACCCAGTACTTC. Using reference TRBV14 and TRBJ2-5 for the parts outside the CDR3, the full variable domain is EAGVTQFPSHSVIEKGQTVTLRCDPISGHDNLYWYRRVMGKEIKFLLHFVKESKQDESGMPNNRFLAERTGGTYSTLKVQPAELEDSGVYFCASSPSGGFETQYFGPGTRLLVL.

The V and J genes are TRBV28 and TRBJ1-2, with D perhaps TRBD1 (6 bases). Deletions cut 10 bases from V and 4 bases from J, with 16 bases between. This CDR3 is built from 13 residues. CDR1 and CDR2 (germline): MDHEN, SYDVKM. CDR3 in amino acids: CATEDRTSYGYTF. The CDR3 bases are TGTGCCACCGAGGACAGAACGAGCTATGGCTACACCTTC.

V usage is TRBV2 and J usage is TRBJ1-1; 8 bases are shared with TRBD1. The V and J ends lost 5 bases and 4 bases, in that order; junction bases with no gene match: 12. The length of the CDR3 is 16 residues. Germline values: CDR1 SNHLY, CDR2 FYNNEI. The CDR3 DNA is TGTGCCAGCAGTCCGACCCCGACAGGGGTAGCCACTGAAGCTTTCTTT. Translation: CASSPTPTGVATEAFF.

This clone was picked up a small number of times. The V call is TRBV5-1, the J call TRBJ1-2; 7 bases are shared with TRBD1. Germline-derived CDR1 and CDR2 are SGHRS and YFSETQ. Germline trimming cut 7 bases from V and 8 bases from J; bases unmatched to any gene: 11. This CDR3 has 13 amino acids. CDR3 DNA sequence: TGCGCCAGCGGCGAGAGAGGGGGCGACGGCTACACCTTC. Protein sequence: CASGERGGDGYTF.

The chain uses TRBV18 and TRBJ2-1; D ambiguous. Germline V gene data show CDR1 as KGHSH and CDR2 as LQKENI. V gave up 3 bases and J gave up 0 bases, with 12 bases separating them. The CDR3 has 16 amino acids. CDR3: CASSPPLRSSYNEQFF. DNA of the CDR3: TGTGCCAGCTCACCTCCTTTAAGGAGCTCCTACAATGAGCAGTTCTTC.

V usage is TRBV6-5 and J usage is TRBJ1-2; 9 bases align to TRBD1. Trimming took 6 bases from V and 7 from J; bases not matched to a gene: 6. Germline-derived CDR1 and CDR2 are MNHEY and SVGAGI. The CDR3 spans 13 residues. This CDR3 is CASSLGQGVGYTF. The CDR3 DNA sequence: TGTGCCAGCAGCCTGGGACAGGGTGTTGGCTACACCTTC.

V and J are TRBV19 and TRBJ1-2, with 9 bases aligning to TRBD1. The CDR3 covers 13 residues. V lost 5 bases and J lost 7; bases outside the gene matches: 5. Germline V gene sequence: CDR1 LNHDA, CDR2 SQIVND (reference sequence). This CDR3 is CASSPGQGAGYTF. The CDR3 coding sequence is TGTGCCAGTAGTCCGGGACAGGGTGCTGGCTACACCTTC.

The gene calls are TRBV6-6 and TRBJ2-2, with a weak D call TRBD2 (5 bases). This CDR3 is built from 14 residues. Germline lookup yields CDR1 MNHNY and CDR2 SVGAGI (reference sequence). The ends were cut back, 3 bases at V and 4 bases at J, with 9 bases in the middle. This chain's CDR3 is CASSYSSGTGELFF. CDR3 nucleotide sequence: TGTGCCAGCAGTTATTCCAGCGGCACCGGGGAGCTGTTTTTT.

This sequence joins TRBV18 and TRBJ1-1; possibly TRBD1 for D (5 bases). This CDR3 is 16 amino acids long. Deletions cut 3 bases from V and 5 bases from J, with 19 bases between. Germline values: CDR1 KGHSH, CDR2 LQKENI. Written as DNA, the CDR3 is TGTGCCAGCTCACCCATCGGGGGAAAGAGGGAGACTGAAGCTTTCTTT. This codes for CASSPIGGKRETEAFF.

V is TRBV19 and J is TRBJ1-1, with D unclear. The ends were cut back, 0 bases at V and 4 bases at J, with 9 bases in the middle. Germline-derived CDR1 and CDR2 are LNHDA and SQIVND (reference sequence). The CDR3 runs 14 residues. In nucleotides, the CDR3 is TGTGCCAGTAGTATAGAAAACAGAGCCACTGAAGCTTTCTTT. Translated: CASSIENRATEAFF.

This clone was recorded a few times. V and J are TRBV28 and TRBJ1-5; 10 positions agree with TRBD1. This CDR3 has 14 residues. Trimming took 6 bases from V and 6 from J; bases not matched to a gene: 5. Germline CDR1 reads MDHEN; CDR2 reads SYDVKM. CDR3 sequence reads: CASRAGTGVQPQHF. CDR3 in DNA: TGTGCCAGCAGGGCCGGGACAGGGGTTCAGCCCCAGCATTTT.

The chain has TRBV28 and TRBJ1-1, with TRBD1 matching 8 bases. From germline, CDR1 is MDHEN and CDR2 SYDVKM. The CDR3 has 19 amino acids. V trimming: 4 bases; J trimming: 0 bases; junction bases outside the gene matches: 16. In DNA form, the CDR3 reads TGTGCCAGCAGTTCCCCGGGTTTTTCCTCAGGGGGCATGAACACTGAAGCTTTCTTT. The encoded protein is CASSSPGFSSGGMNTEAFF. Drawing the rest from reference TRBV28 and TRBJ1-1, the complete variable domain is DVKVTQSSRYLVKRTGEKVFLECVQDMDHENMFWYRQDPGLGLRLIYFSYDVKMKEKGDIPEGYSVSREKKERFSLILESASTNQTSMYLCASSSPGFSSGGMNTEAFFGQGTRLTVV.

The chain carries TRBV24-1 and TRBJ2-7, with D perhaps matching TRBD1 (6 bases). Germline V gene data show CDR1 as KGHDR and CDR2 as SFDVKD. V dropped 9 bases and J dropped 0 bases, with 11 bases sitting between them. The CDR3 is made up of 13 amino acids. Written as DNA, the CDR3 is TGTGCCACCCGGGACACTTCCTCCTACGAGCAGTACTTC. Its protein product is CATRDTSSYEQYF.

In its sample, this clone was seen once. This chain links TRBV5-4 with TRBJ2-7; 11 bases align to TRBD1. The CDR3 sequence is 15 residues long. With 4 bases clipped from V and 4 bases from J, the junction kept 7 bases outside the gene matches. The germline CDR1 and CDR2 sequences are SGHNT and YYREEE (reference sequence). CDR3 protein: CASSPGGQGAYEQYF. The CDR3 DNA reads TGTGCCAGCAGCCCAGGTGGACAGGGGGCTTACGAGCAGTACTTC.

V is TRBV4-3 and J is TRBJ1-1; D is unresolved. Germline V lookup: CDR1 LGHNA, CDR2 YSLEER. The V end was cut by 0 bases, the J end by 3 bases, with 11 bases between. This CDR3 is built from 15 residues. The CDR3 nucleotides read TGCGCCAGCAGCCAAGACAGGTTTTTGGACACTGAAGCTTTCTTT. It specifies CASSQDRFLDTEAFF.

This chain uses TRBV7-2 with TRBJ2-1; weak D call: TRBD2 (6 bases). V lost 5 bases and J 2 bases, leaving 13 bases between the germline ends. The CDR3 is 15 amino acids. The V gene's germline CDR1 is SGHTA and CDR2 FQGNSA. The chain's CDR3 is CASSPNWGAYNEQFF. The CDR3 DNA follows: TGTGCCAGCAGCCCTAACTGGGGGGCCTACAATGAGCAGTTCTTC.